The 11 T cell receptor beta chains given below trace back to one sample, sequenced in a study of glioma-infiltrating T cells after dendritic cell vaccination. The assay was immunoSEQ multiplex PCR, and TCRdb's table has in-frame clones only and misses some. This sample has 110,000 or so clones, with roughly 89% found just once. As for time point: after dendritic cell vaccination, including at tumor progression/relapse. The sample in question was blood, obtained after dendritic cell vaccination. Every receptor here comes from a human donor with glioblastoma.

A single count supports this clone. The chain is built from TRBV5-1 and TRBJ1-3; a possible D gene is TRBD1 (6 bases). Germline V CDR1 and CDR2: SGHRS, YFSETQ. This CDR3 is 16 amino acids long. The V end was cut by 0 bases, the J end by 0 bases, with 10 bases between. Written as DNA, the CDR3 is TGCGCCAGCAGCTTGGGACAGGCCAACTCTGGAAACACCATATATTTT. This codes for CASSLGQANSGNTIYF. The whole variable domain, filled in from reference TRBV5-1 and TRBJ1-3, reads KAGVTQTPRYLIKTRGQQVTLSCSPISGHRSVSWYQQTPGQGLQFLFEYFSETQRNKGNFPGRFSGRQFSNSRSEMNVSTLELGDSALYLCASSLGQANSGNTIYFGEGSWLTVV.

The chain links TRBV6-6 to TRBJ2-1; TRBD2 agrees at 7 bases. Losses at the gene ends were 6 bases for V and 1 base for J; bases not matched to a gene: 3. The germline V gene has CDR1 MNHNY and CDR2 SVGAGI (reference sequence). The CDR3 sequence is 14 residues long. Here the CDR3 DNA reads TGTGCCAGCAGGGGCGGGGGATCCTACAATGAGCAGTTCTTC. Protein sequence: CASRGGGSYNEQFF.

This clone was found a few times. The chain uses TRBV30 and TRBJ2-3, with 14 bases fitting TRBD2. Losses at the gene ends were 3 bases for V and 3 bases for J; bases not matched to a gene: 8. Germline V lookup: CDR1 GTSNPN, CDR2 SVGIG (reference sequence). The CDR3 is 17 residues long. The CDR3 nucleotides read TGTGCCTGGAGCAACTTCAGGACTAGCGGGAGGACAGATACGCAGTATTTT. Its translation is CAWSNFRTSGRTDTQYF.

Here the CDR3 DNA reads TGTGCCAGCTCACAAAATGGAGGGGAGAACACTGAAGCTTTCTTT. Its protein product is CASSQNGGENTEAFF. The genes are TRBV18 and TRBJ1-1, with D tentatively TRBD1 (5 bases). Germline CDR1 reads KGHSH; CDR2 reads LQKENI. V lost 4 bases, J lost 1 base, and 13 bases lay in between. This CDR3 comprises 15 residues.

The CDR3 DNA follows: TGTGCCTGGAGCAGTAATGAGCAGTTCTTC. Amino acids: CAWSSNEQFF. The chain employs TRBV30 and TRBJ2-1; D gene uncertain. Trimming cost V 3 bases and J 7 bases, with 4 bases left between them. The V gene's germline CDR1 is GTSNPN and CDR2 SVGIG (reference sequence). The CDR3 sequence is 10 residues long. The whole variable domain, remainder taken from reference TRBV30 and TRBJ2-1, is SQTIHQWPATLVQPVGSPLSLECTVEGTSNPNLYWYRQAAGRGLQLLFYSVGIGQISSEVPQNLSASRPQDRQFILSSKKLLLSDSGFYLCAWSSNEQFFGPGTRLTVL.

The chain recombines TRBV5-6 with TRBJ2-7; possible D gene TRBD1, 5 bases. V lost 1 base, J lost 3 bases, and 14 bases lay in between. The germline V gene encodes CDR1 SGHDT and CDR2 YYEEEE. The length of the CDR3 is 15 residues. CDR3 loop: CASSLMGQGSYEQYF. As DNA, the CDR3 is TGTGCCAGCAGCTTGATGGGGCAGGGCAGCTACGAGCAGTACTTC.

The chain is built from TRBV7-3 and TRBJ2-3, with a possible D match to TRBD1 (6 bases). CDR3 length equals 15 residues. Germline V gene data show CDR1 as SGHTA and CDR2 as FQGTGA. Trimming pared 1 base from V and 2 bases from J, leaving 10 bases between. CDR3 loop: CASSLKGDTTDTQYF. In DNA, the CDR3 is TGTGCCAGCAGCTTAAAGGGGGATACCACAGATACGCAGTATTTT.

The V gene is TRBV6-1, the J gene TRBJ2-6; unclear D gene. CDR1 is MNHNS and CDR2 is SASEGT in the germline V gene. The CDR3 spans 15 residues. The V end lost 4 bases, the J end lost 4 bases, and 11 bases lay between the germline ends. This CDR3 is CASSALLSGANVLTF. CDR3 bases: TGTGCCAGCAGTGCGTTACTCTCCGGGGCCAACGTCCTGACTTTC.

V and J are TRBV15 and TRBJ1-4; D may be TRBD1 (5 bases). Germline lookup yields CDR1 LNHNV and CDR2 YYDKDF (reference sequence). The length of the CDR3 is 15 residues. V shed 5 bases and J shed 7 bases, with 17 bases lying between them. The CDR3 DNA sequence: TGTGCCACCAGCCAGTCCAGGGTACAGCTTGAAAAACTGTTTTTT. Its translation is CATSQSRVQLEKLFF.

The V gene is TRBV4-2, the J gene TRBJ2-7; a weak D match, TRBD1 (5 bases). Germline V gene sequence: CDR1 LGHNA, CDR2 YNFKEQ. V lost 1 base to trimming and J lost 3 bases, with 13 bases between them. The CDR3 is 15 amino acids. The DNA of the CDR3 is TGTGCCAGCAGCCAAGTTAGTGGACAAGACTACGAGCAGTACTTC. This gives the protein CASSQVSGQDYEQYF.

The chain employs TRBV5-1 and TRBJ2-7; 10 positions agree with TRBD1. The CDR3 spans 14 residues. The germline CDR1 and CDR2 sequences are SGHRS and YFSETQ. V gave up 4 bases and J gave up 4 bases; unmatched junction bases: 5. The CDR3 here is CASSPRTGGYEQYF. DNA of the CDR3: TGCGCCAGCAGCCCAAGGACAGGGGGGTACGAGCAGTACTTC.